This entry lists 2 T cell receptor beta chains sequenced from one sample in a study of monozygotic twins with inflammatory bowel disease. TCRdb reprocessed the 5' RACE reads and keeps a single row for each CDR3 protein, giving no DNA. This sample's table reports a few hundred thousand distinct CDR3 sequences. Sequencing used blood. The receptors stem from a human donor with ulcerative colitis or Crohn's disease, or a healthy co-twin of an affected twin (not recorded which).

The CDR3: CASSNASAYEQYF. The chain is built from TRBV6-5 and TRBJ2-7. This CDR3 has 13 amino acids. Germline V lookup: CDR1 MNHEY, CDR2 SVGAGI.

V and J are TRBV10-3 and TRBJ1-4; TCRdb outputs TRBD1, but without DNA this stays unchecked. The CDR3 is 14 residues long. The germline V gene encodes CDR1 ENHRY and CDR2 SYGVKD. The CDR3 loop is CAIRGSQGNEKLFF.